Each of the 10 T cell receptor beta chains below was sequenced from the same sample in a study of blood T cell repertoires in COVID-19. Produced via immunoSEQ multiplex PCR; TCRdb's table is partial and in-frame only. The table has roughly 170,000 clones, around 90% seen once. Sequencing was done on a sample of peripheral blood. The receptors come from a man aged 40-49 years with active or convalescent COVID-19.

The chain recombines TRBV27 with TRBJ2-2; perhaps TRBD1 as D (6 bases). The V gene lost 8 bases and the J gene lost 4 bases, with 17 bases spanning the gap. CDR3 size: 15 residues. Germline lookup yields CDR1 MNHEY and CDR2 SMNVEV (reference sequence). CDR3: CASPHPIGGTGELFF. The CDR3 DNA is TGTGCCAGCCCTCACCCCATAGGGGGCACCGGGGAGCTGTTTTTT.

V and J are TRBV18 and TRBJ1-2; D unresolved. Germline values: CDR1 KGHSH, CDR2 LQKENI. This CDR3 has 15 amino acids. The V gene lost 5 bases and the J gene lost 0 bases, with 13 bases spanning the gap. The CDR3 loop is CASSEATPSNYGYTF. CDR3 sequence (DNA): TGTGCCAGCTCAGAGGCCACCCCTTCTAACTATGGCTACACCTTC. Supplemented by reference TRBV18 and TRBJ1-2, the full variable domain reads NAGVMQNPRHLVRRRGQEARLRCSPMKGHSHVYWYRQLPEEGLKFMVYLQKENIIDESGMPKERFSAEFPKEGPSILRIQQVVRGDSAAYFCASSEATPSNYGYTFGSGTRLTVV.

CDR3 region: CASGFGQLKGRIEAFF. The CDR3, as DNA: TGTGCTAGTGGTTTTGGACAGCTAAAGGGCCGAATCGAAGCTTTCTTT. The gene calls are TRBV12-5 and TRBJ1-1, with D possibly being TRBD1 (6 bases). CDR3 length: 16 amino acids. V was pared by 3 bases and J by 8 bases, with 22 bases between. Per the germline V gene, CDR1 is LGHNT and CDR2 is FRNRAP.

The V gene is TRBV4-3, the J gene TRBJ1-4, with D tentatively TRBD1 (5 bases). The ends were cut back, 4 bases at V and 5 bases at J, with 8 bases in the middle. The CDR3 has 13 residues. Germline values: CDR1 LGHNA, CDR2 YSLEER. CDR3 loop: CASSLRQNEKLFF. CDR3 DNA sequence: TGCGCCAGCAGCCTTCGACAGAATGAAAAACTGTTTTTT.

The V call is TRBV9, the J call TRBJ1-6; D might be TRBD1 (6 bases). Trimming took off 6 bases at V and 6 bases at J, with 13 bases between the two ends. The CDR3 sequence is 14 residues long. Germline V gene lookup returns CDR1 SGDLS and CDR2 YYNGEE. The CDR3 DNA is TGTGCCAGCACCCCAGGGGCTACTAATTCACCCCTCCACTTT. Amino acids: CASTPGATNSPLHF.

J is TRBJ1-5 and V is TRBV14, with unresolved D. CDR3 length equals 12 residues. The germline CDR1 and CDR2 sequences are SGHDN and FVKESK. The ends were cut back, 3 bases at V and 7 bases at J, with 7 bases in the middle. The CDR3 here is CASSHREQPQHF. The CDR3 nucleotides are TGTGCCAGCAGCCATCGAGAGCAGCCCCAGCATTTT. The whole variable domain, filled in from reference TRBV14 and TRBJ1-5, reads EAGVTQFPSHSVIEKGQTVTLRCDPISGHDNLYWYRRVMGKEIKFLLHFVKESKQDESGMPNNRFLAERTGGTYSTLKVQPAELEDSGVYFCASSHREQPQHFGDGTRLSIL.

This clone was seen once. V is TRBV6-2 or TRBV6-3 and J is TRBJ2-1; 7 bases match TRBD1. The CDR3 loop spans 15 amino acids. The junction had 6 bases not matched to a gene; V was cut back by 5 bases and J by 2 bases. The germline gives CDR1 MNHEY, CDR2 SVGEGT. CDR3 sequence: CASSPTGPPYNEQFF. Here the CDR3 DNA reads TGTGCCAGCAGTCCGACAGGGCCTCCCTACAATGAGCAGTTCTTC.

V is TRBV29-1 and J is TRBJ2-2; perhaps TRBD1 as D (6 bases). V lost 4 bases and J lost 2, with 8 bases in between. Germline V gene lookup returns CDR1 SQVTM and CDR2 ANQGSEA. The length of the CDR3 is 13 residues. This CDR3 reads CSVGTDNTGELFF. The CDR3 DNA sequence: TGCAGCGTTGGGACAGACAACACCGGGGAGCTGTTTTTT.

V is TRBV7-8 and J is TRBJ2-7; 7 bases are shared with TRBD1. The CDR3 spans 14 residues. After removal of 3 bases from V and 2 bases from J, the junction contained 4 bases not matched to a gene. Germline V gene sequence: CDR1 SGHVS, CDR2 FQNEAQ. The CDR3 bases are TGTGCCAGCAGCTTCGAAGGACAGGCCTACGAGCAGTACTTC. Its protein product is CASSFEGQAYEQYF.

This chain joins TRBV7-8 and TRBJ1-2, with 8 bases lining up with TRBD1. CDR3 size: 16 residues. CDR1 and CDR2 (germline): SGHVS, FQNEAQ. After removal of 0 bases from V and 6 bases from J, the junction contained 9 bases not matched to a gene. CDR3 in DNA: TGTGCCAGCAGCTTAGCACAACCGGACAGGGTTGATGGCTACACCTTC. It codes for CASSLAQPDRVDGYTF.